One sample yielded the 19 T cell receptor beta chains listed below, sequenced in a study of T cells in women clearing cervical HPV infection. Only in-frame clones appear in the TCRdb table, and some are missing; sequencing was by immunoSEQ multiplex PCR. Its clone listing holds tens of thousands of clones. The sequencing input was blood buffy coat. The receptors stem from a woman aged 18-69 years with a cervical HPV16 infection that either progressed to CIN3+ or cleared (not recorded which).

As to this clone: The CDR3 goes on 3 residues after the read ends, and that part is filled in from the germline J gene. The chain employs TRBV12-3 or TRBV12-4 and TRBJ2-7; D might be TRBD1 (6 bases). Deletions cut 6 bases from V and 1 base from J, with 13 bases between. The CDR3 consists of 14 residues. The part of the CDR3 DNA that was read is TGTGCCAGCAGACCTGACAGGTTGTCCTACGAG. Its translation: CASRPDRLSYE. The CDR3 in full is CASRPDRLSYEQYF.

Comments on this clone: The read terminates 3 residues before the CDR3 end, so the remaining end is supplied by the germline J gene. V and J are TRBV7-2 and TRBJ1-5, with TRBD1 matching 11 bases. The germline V gene has CDR1 SGHTA and CDR2 FQGNSA. With V trimmed by 11 bases and J by 7 bases, 10 bases remained unmatched. There are 14 residues in the CDR3. The CDR3 reads CASRDRGGGQPQHF. CDR3 bases read: TGTGCCTCTAGGGACAGGGGGGGAGGACAGCCC.

About this clone: The read ends 3 residues shy of where the CDR3 ends; the end is completed using the germline J gene. The chain has TRBV20-1 and TRBJ2-1, with D unclear. Trimming cost V 8 bases and J 5 bases, with 7 bases left between them. Germline values: CDR1 DFQATT, CDR2 SNEGSKA (reference sequence). This CDR3 contains 10 residues. The CDR3 here is CSRFHNEQFF. CDR3 DNA (partial): TGCAGTCGTTTCCACAATGAG.

With regard to this clone: The CDR3 end is not reached by the read, which stops 3 residues before it; the germline J gene fills it in. The V call is TRBV7-2, the J call TRBJ1-4; D uncertain. The CDR3 length is 12 residues. V shed 2 bases and J shed 8 bases, with 6 bases lying between them. Germline V gives CDR1 SGHTA, CDR2 FQGNSA. Partial CDR3 DNA: TGTGCCAGCAGCTTATACAGCGAAAAA. Translating gives CASSLYSEK. In full, the CDR3 is CASSLYSEKLFF.

The CDR3 here is CASSEQANQPQHF. CDR3 DNA (partial): TGTGCCAGCAGTGAACAGGCCAATCAGCCC. The chain combines TRBV6-4 with TRBJ1-5; weak D call: TRBD1 (5 bases). The read stops 3 residues short of the end of the CDR3; the missing end is completed from the germline J gene. The CDR3 spans 13 residues. In germline, CDR1 is MRHNA, CDR2 SNTAGT. Trimming shortened V by 3 bases and J by 3 bases, and 6 bases separated the two germline ends.

To note about this clone: Coverage ceases 3 residues before the CDR3 finishes, and the germline J gene fills in the end. This chain links TRBV4-2 with TRBJ2-5, with a weak D call TRBD2 (6 bases). Trimming removed 1 base from V and 1 base from J, with 13 bases in between. Per the germline V gene, CDR1 is LGHNA and CDR2 is YNFKEQ. CDR3 length: 16 amino acids. The DNA read from the CDR3 is TGTGCCAGCAGCCAAGTCGGGGACTTCCTCCAAGAGACC. Translated: CASSQVGDFLQET. The whole CDR3 protein is CASSQVGDFLQETQYF.

To note about this clone: The read falls 3 residues short of the CDR3 end, and the missing part is taken from the germline J gene. This chain uses TRBV18 with TRBJ1-2; tentative D call: TRBD1 (6 bases). Germline CDR1 reads KGHSH; CDR2 reads LQKENI. This CDR3 contains 17 residues. The CDR3 here is CASTSIRSDSTYNDYTF. CDR3 DNA, as far as it was read: TGTGCCAGCACCTCCATTCGATCGGACAGCACGTATAATGAC.

With regard to this clone: Read data end 3 residues before the CDR3 end; the end is taken from the germline J gene. This chain joins TRBV5-1 and TRBJ2-1; a weak D match, TRBD2 (5 bases). The CDR3 length is 15 residues. V lost 4 bases to trimming and J lost 3 bases, with 14 bases between them. CDR1 and CDR2 (germline): SGHRS, YFSETQ. The covered CDR3 bases are TGCGCCAGCAGCACGGACTTTTCCTACTACAATGAG. This gives the protein CASSTDFSYYNE. The whole CDR3 reads CASSTDFSYYNEQFF.

A word on this clone: The read terminates 3 residues ahead of where the CDR3 ends, so the germline J gene completes it. The chain carries TRBV7-9 and TRBJ1-1; maybe TRBD1 (6 bases). Trimming left V 6 bases short and J 7 bases short, with 15 bases between. The CDR3 consists of 13 residues. Per germline, CDR1 SEHNR and CDR2 FQNEAQ (reference sequence). The DNA read from the CDR3 is TGTGCCAGCAGTAAGGGACAAGTCAATGAA. Translation: CASSKGQVNE. The complete CDR3 reads CASSKGQVNEAFF.

As for this clone: The read falls 3 residues short of the CDR3 end, and the missing part is taken from the germline J gene. The chain uses TRBV20-1 and TRBJ2-2, with D unresolved. The CDR3 is made up of 16 amino acids. Germline lookup yields CDR1 DFQATT and CDR2 SNEGSKA (reference sequence). CDR3 DNA, as far as it was read: TGCAGTGCTACTAGACTCGTTAACTCCTATAATTCACCG. Amino acids: CSATRLVNSYNSP. The whole CDR3 protein is CSATRLVNSYNSPLFF.

About this clone: From the germline J gene comes the end of the CDR3, since the read stops 3 residues before it. The chain has TRBV4-1 and TRBJ2-2, with 12 bases identical to TRBD2. Germline V lookup: CDR1 MGHRA, CDR2 YSYEKL. V was clipped by 2 bases and J by 4 bases; unmatched bases: 5. The CDR3 has 17 residues. CDR3 amino acids: CASSQRTSGVGTGELFF. Incomplete CDR3 DNA: TGCGCCAGCAGCCAAAGGACTAGCGGGGTTGGCACCGGGGAG.

With regard to this clone: The CDR3 end falls 3 residues outside the read, so it is completed with the germline J gene. This rearrangement joins TRBV29-1 to TRBJ2-2; tentative D call: TRBD1 (5 bases). Looked up from germline, CDR1 is SQVTM and CDR2 is ANQGSEA. This CDR3 has 14 residues. V lost 7 bases to trimming and J lost 4 bases, with 16 bases between them. The CDR3 DNA, read in part, is TGCAGCGCCTCGACCGCAGGGCCCACCGGGGAG. This translates into CSASTAGPTGE. The CDR3 reads in full as CSASTAGPTGELFF.

With respect to this clone: The CDR3 goes on 3 residues after the read ends, and that part is filled in from the germline J gene. The rearrangement joins TRBV7-2 to TRBJ2-3; TRBD2 aligns across 7 bases. The CDR3 length is 11 residues. CDR1 SGHTA and CDR2 FQGNSA come from the germline V gene. The sequenced CDR3 bases are TGTGCCAGCAACTACGGGGGGACG. Translation: CASNYGGT. The whole CDR3 region reads CASNYGGTQYF.

On this clone: The read ends 3 residues shy of where the CDR3 ends; the end is completed using the germline J gene. The chain has TRBV6-2 or TRBV6-3 and TRBJ1-4, with a possible D match to TRBD1 (5 bases). Germline V gene sequence: CDR1 MNHEY, CDR2 SVGEGT. This CDR3 has 13 residues. The CDR3 DNA, read in part, is TGTGCCAGCAGTTACCCCAGGGAATCACCA. It codes for CASSYPRESP. The whole CDR3 sequence reads CASSYPRESPLFF.

In the case of this clone: The read terminates 3 residues ahead of where the CDR3 ends, so the germline J gene completes it. The gene calls are TRBV7-2 and TRBJ1-2; D is perhaps TRBD1 (6 bases). This CDR3 has 14 residues. The germline V gene encodes CDR1 SGHTA and CDR2 FQGNSA. The sequenced part of the CDR3 DNA is TGTGCCAGCAGCCTGGACAGCGGCGGCTACGAC. It encodes CASSLDSGGYD. In full, the CDR3 is CASSLDSGGYDYTF.

With regard to this clone: The read is 3 residues too short to cover the CDR3 end, so that end is filled in from the germline J gene. J is TRBJ2-2 and V is TRBV4-2, with 9 bases lining up with TRBD2. Germline CDR1 and CDR2: LGHNA and YNFKEQ. The trim removed 4 bases at V and 5 bases at J, leaving 11 bases unmatched. The CDR3 is 17 residues long. Incomplete CDR3 DNA: TGTGCCAGCAGCCCGCAAGGTAGCGGGAGAGAAACCGGGGAG. Protein: CASSPQGSGRETGE. Given in full, the CDR3 is CASSPQGSGRETGELFF.

Notes on this clone: The sequenced fragment ends 3 residues before the CDR3 boundary, so the rest is inferred from the germline J gene. V gene TRBV7-6 combines with J gene TRBJ1-2; 10 nucleotides match TRBD1. CDR1 and CDR2 from the germline V gene are SGHVS and FNYEAQ. This CDR3 region has 14 residues. CDR3 loop: CASSAGTGEYDYTF. Incomplete CDR3 DNA: TGTGCCAGCAGCGCCGGGACAGGGGAATACGAC.

As to this clone: The read gets to within 3 residues of the CDR3 end, and the germline J gene fills in the rest. This sequence joins TRBV20-1 and TRBJ2-1; D ambiguous. V was shortened by 3 bases and J by 9 bases, with 18 bases between the two germline ends. There are 14 residues in the CDR3. Germline V gives CDR1 DFQATT, CDR2 SNEGSKA (reference sequence). CDR3 DNA, as far as it was read: TGCAGTGCTAGTAACTTTATGGTCGGCGGTGAG. Residues: CSASNFMVGGE. The whole CDR3 sequence reads CSASNFMVGGEQFF.

About this clone itself: The read falls 3 residues short of the CDR3 end, and the missing part is taken from the germline J gene. The chain links TRBV5-5 to TRBJ2-5; D unresolved. V lost 2 bases to trimming and J lost 5 bases, with 7 bases between them. The germline gives CDR1 SGHKS, CDR2 YYEKEE (reference sequence). The CDR3 is made up of 12 amino acids. CDR3 amino acids: CASSFMSETQYF. CDR3 DNA, as far as it was read: TGTGCCAGCAGCTTTATGTCTGAGACC.